Listed below are T cell receptor beta chains from one sample, sequenced in a study of regulatory T cells in long-lasting Graves disease. Using its own MiXCR run on the multiplex PCR reads, TCRdb lists one record per CDR3 protein. The sample lists 350,000 to 500,000 distinct CDR3 sequences, roughly 21% occurring once. The specimen was peripheral blood mononuclear cells (PBMCs), collected when the disease was refractory, from a patient treated with antithyroid drugs. All receptors come from a female donor with Graves disease. Both conserved end residues are part of each CDR3. The D gene is left open where the match is weak. Clone size is stated in some rows and not others, as once, few, many or a class when expanded.

D gene,J gene,V gene,clone size,CDR3 DNA,CDR3 protein
TRBD2,TRBJ2-5,TRBV2,many,TGTGCCAGCAGTGAAGAGCGGGGGACTCAGGAGACCCAGTACTTC,CASSEERGTQETQYF
TRBD1,TRBJ2-2,TRBV20-1,many,TGCAGTGCTAAGGACAGGGGAGTATTCACCGGGGAGCTGTTTTTT,CSAKDRGVFTGELFF
-,TRBJ1-5,TRBV28,many,TGTGCCAGCAGTTATCCCGGGACGGTTAGCAATCAGCCCCAGCATTTT,CASSYPGTVSNQPQHF
-,TRBJ2-2,TRBV11-2,many,TGTGCCAGCAGCTGGGACCCATCACCCGGGGAGCTGTTTTTT,CASSWDPSPGELFF
TRBD1,TRBJ1-2,TRBV28,many,TGTGCCAGCATTGGACAGGACAGGGCCTGGGATGGCTACACCTTC,CASIGQDRAWDGYTF
TRBD1,TRBJ2-5,TRBV20-1,many,TGCAGTGCTCCCCCCCCGGGACAGTTATGGGAGACCCAGTACTTC,CSAPPPGQLWETQYF
-,TRBJ1-1,TRBV28,many,TGTGCCAGCAGTGGGGGCATGAACACTGAAGCTTTCTTT,CASSGGMNTEAFF
-,TRBJ1-2,TRBV2,many,TGTGCCAGCAGTGGACAGTGGGATCGTAACTATGGCTACACCTTC,CASSGQWDRNYGYTF
TRBD2,TRBJ2-5,TRBV20-1,few,TGCAGTGCTAAACGACTAGCGGAAGCCCATCAAGAGACCCAGTACTTC,CSAKRLAEAHQETQYF
TRBD2,TRBJ2-7,TRBV27,-,TGTGCCAGCAGCCCGGGCGGACTAGGACAATACGAGCAGTACTTC,CASSPGGLGQYEQYF
-,TRBJ1-1,TRBV5-8,-,TGTGCCAGCAGCGTAGAACACCGAGGCTATGCTGAAGCTTTCTTT,CASSVEHRGYAEAFF
TRBD1,TRBJ2-5,TRBV28,many,TGTGCCGGCAGCCCCGGAGACAGGGGGCCGTCGGTCCTACAAGAGACCCAGTACTTC,CAGSPGDRGPSVLQETQYF
TRBD2,TRBJ2-4,TRBV20-1,-,TGCAGTGCCCGGCTCGTACTAGCGGGATTAGCCAAAAACATTCAGTACTTC,CSARLVLAGLAKNIQYF
-,TRBJ1-2,TRBV7-2,many,TGTGCCAGCACCCATCAGGACAGAAACTATGGCTACACCTTC,CASTHQDRNYGYTF
TRBD1,TRBJ1-1,TRBV4-2,few,TGTGCCAGCAGCCAAGCCGGACAGGGTTTGGGCACTGAAGCTTTCTTT,CASSQAGQGLGTEAFF
-,TRBJ2-7,TRBV29-1,-,TGCAGCGTTGATGGGGCAGGTAGCTCCTACGAGCAGTACTTC,CSVDGAGSSYEQYF
TRBD1,TRBJ2-3,TRBV2,-,TGTGCCAGCAATCTTTTACAGGGGGCGACAGATACGCAGTATTTT,CASNLLQGATDTQYF
-,TRBJ1-1,TRBV3-1,few,TGTGCCAGCAGACGTTCGGAGGGAAACACTGAAGCTTTCTTT,CASRRSEGNTEAFF
-,TRBJ2-1,TRBV15,-,TGTGCCACCAGCAGAGAAGGTGTTAGAAACAATGAGCAGTTCTTC,CATSREGVRNNEQFF
TRBD1,TRBJ2-7,TRBV30,-,TGTGCCTGGAAAAAGGGACAGCTCTCCTACGAGCAGTACTTC,CAWKKGQLSYEQYF
TRBD2,TRBJ2-7,TRBV25-1,-,TGTGCCAGCCTCCAGGCGGGGGTTCTACTCTTC,CASLQAGVLLF
-,TRBJ1-1,TRBV5-1,-,TGCGCCAGCAGCTTGGTAGGGGGGCCGGAGAACACTGAAGCTTTCTTT,CASSLVGGPENTEAFF
-,TRBJ2-2,TRBV10-3,few,TGTGCCATCAGTGAGTCGTATCAGAACACCGGGGAGCTGTTTTTT,CAISESYQNTGELFF
-,TRBJ2-2,TRBV19,few,TGTGCCAGCGAGACAGATAACACCGGGGAGCTGTTTTTT,CASETDNTGELFF
-,TRBJ2-5,TRBV20-1,-,TGCAGTGCTAGAATGGGAAAAGAGACCCAGTACTTC,CSARMGKETQYF
-,TRBJ1-2,TRBV19,-,TGTGCCAGTAGTGCCGACAGGAGAGCTAACTATGGCTACACCTTC,CASSADRRANYGYTF
-,TRBJ2-2,TRBV7-9,few,TGTGCCAGCGATTCGGGAGTGAGAAAGGGGGAGCTGTTTTTT,CASDSGVRKGELFF
-,TRBJ1-3,TRBV6-5,few,TGTGCCAGCAGTTACTCAGGGGGTTTCTCTGGAAACACCATATATTTT,CASSYSGGFSGNTIYF
-,TRBJ1-5,TRBV10-3,once,TGTGCCATCAGTGAGCCGCCAGGAGCGTCTTATAGCAATCAGCCCCAGCATTTT,CAISEPPGASYSNQPQHF
-,TRBJ1-2,TRBV12-3/TRBV12-4,many,TGTGCCAGCAGTGCCACAGCAGCTAACTATGGCTACACCTTC,CASSATAANYGYTF
-,TRBJ2-6,TRBV5-6,-,TGTGCCACCAGCCATGGGGTAGGGGCTGGGGCCAACGTCCTGACTTTC,CATSHGVGAGANVLTF
-,TRBJ1-6,TRBV25-1,-,TGTGCCAGCAGTCCTACAGGGCCAAATTCACCCCTCCACTTT,CASSPTGPNSPLHF
TRBD2,TRBJ2-5,TRBV20-1,-,TGCAGTGCGCAAGCGGGAGGGCCGAAGACCCAGTACTTC,CSAQAGGPKTQYF
TRBD2,TRBJ2-1,TRBV2,-,TGTGCCAGCAGTGGTGGGACTAGCGGGAGCTCCTACAATGAGCAGTTCTTC,CASSGGTSGSSYNEQFF
-,TRBJ2-7,TRBV2,many,TGTGCCAGCCAAACAGCCTACGAGCAGTACTTC,CASQTAYEQYF
-,TRBJ1-1,TRBV19,-,TGTGCCAGTAGTAGGCGGGAGTCCGGGTATGGAGCTTTCTTT,CASSRRESGYGAFF